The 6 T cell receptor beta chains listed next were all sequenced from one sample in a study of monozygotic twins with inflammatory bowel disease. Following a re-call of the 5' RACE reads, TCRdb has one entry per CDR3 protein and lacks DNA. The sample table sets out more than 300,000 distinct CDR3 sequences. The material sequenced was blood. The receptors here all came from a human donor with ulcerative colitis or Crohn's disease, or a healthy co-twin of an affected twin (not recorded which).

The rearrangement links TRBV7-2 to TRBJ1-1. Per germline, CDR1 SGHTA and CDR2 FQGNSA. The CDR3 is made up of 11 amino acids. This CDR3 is CASSEYTEAFF.

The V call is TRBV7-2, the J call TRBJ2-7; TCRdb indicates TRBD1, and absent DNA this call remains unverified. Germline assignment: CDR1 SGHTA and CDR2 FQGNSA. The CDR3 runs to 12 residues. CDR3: CASSLMSREQYF. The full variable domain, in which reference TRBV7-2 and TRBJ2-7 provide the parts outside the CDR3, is GAGVSQSPSNKVTEKGKDVELRCDPISGHTALYWYRQSLGQGLEFLIYFQGNSAPDKSGLPSDRFSAERTGGSVSTLTIQRTQQEDSAVYLCASSLMSREQYFGPGTRLTVT.

The CDR3 reads CATLNGRTLGEQYF. This chain joins TRBV6-5 and TRBJ2-7; absent DNA, TCRdb's TRBD2 call cannot be checked. This CDR3 region has 14 residues. Germline CDR1 reads MNHEY; CDR2 reads SVGAGI.

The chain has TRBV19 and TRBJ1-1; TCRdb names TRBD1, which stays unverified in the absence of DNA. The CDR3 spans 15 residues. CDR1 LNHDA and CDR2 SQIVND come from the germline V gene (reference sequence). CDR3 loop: CASKNRDRPNTEAFF.

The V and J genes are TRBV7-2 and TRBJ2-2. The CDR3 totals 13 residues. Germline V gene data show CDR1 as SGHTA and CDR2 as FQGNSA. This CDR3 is CASSLLVTGELFF.

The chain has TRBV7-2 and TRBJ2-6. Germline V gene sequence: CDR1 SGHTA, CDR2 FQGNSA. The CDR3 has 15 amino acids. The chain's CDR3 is CASSLGISGANVLTF.